The 18 T cell receptor beta chains below come from one sample, sequenced in a study of regulatory T cells in long-lasting Graves disease. Library construction for TCR beta used iRepertoire HTBI primers and Arm-PCR of CDR3 regions. A single record per CDR3 protein comes from TCRdb applying MiXCR to the multiplex PCR reads. The sample has over 500,000 distinct CDR3 sequences; about 16% are singletons. Time point meaning: newly diagnosed GD, antithyroid drugs for less than 3 months. PBMC-derived RNA was used for the TCR library. The same data also contributed to another study, on T cells in Graves' hyperthyroidism and ophthalmopathy.

The sample was peripheral blood mononuclear cells (PBMCs), taken at new diagnosis, from a patient treated with antithyroid drugs. The receptors stem from a man in his late teens or twenties with Graves disease.

The chain combines TRBV6-2 or TRBV6-3 with TRBJ2-7; possible D gene TRBD2, 6 bases. The CDR3 is made up of 12 amino acids. The V end lost 8 bases, the J end lost 4 bases, and 12 bases lay between the germline ends. From germline, CDR1 is MNHEY and CDR2 SVGEGT. CDR3 region: CASRTGVYEQYF. The CDR3 DNA reads as TGTGCCAGCCGGACGGGGGTGTACGAGCAGTACTTC.

This clonotype was found many times. This sequence joins TRBV27 and TRBJ2-2, with 13 bases identical to TRBD2. The V gene's germline CDR1 is MNHEY and CDR2 SMNVEV (reference sequence). CDR3 length equals 16 residues. V lost 6 bases and J lost 4; bases outside the gene matches: 5. The CDR3 is CASRPRTSGSTGELFF. CDR3 DNA sequence: TGTGCCAGCAGACCCAGGACTAGCGGGAGCACCGGGGAGCTGTTTTTT.

The chain couples TRBV13 to TRBJ2-7; no reliable D call. Germline V CDR1 and CDR2: PRHDT, FYEKMQ (reference sequence). The CDR3 contains 17 residues. Trimming stripped 2 bases from V and 5 bases from J, with 22 bases between. The CDR3 coding sequence is TGTGCCAGCAGCTTAAGTGGTGGAAGGTTAGCCGCCCACGAGCAGTACTTC. It specifies CASSLSGGRLAAHEQYF.

At least ten counts were recorded for this clonotype. The CDR3 sequence: CSARDSGSYEQYF. The CDR3 bases are TGCAGTGCTAGAGATAGCGGGAGCTACGAGCAGTACTTC. The chain uses TRBV20-1 and TRBJ2-7; 9 bases are a match to TRBD2. The CDR3 consists of 13 residues. V gave up 0 bases and J gave up 3 bases; unmatched junction bases: 0. CDR1 and CDR2 (germline): DFQATT, SNEGSKA (reference sequence).

This clonotype was seen ten or more times. The J gene is TRBJ2-3, the V gene TRBV10-3; 7 nucleotides line up with TRBD2. Germline V lookup: CDR1 ENHRY, CDR2 SYGVKD. The CDR3 has 15 residues. The V segment lost 4 bases and the J segment 2 bases; nucleotides outside the gene matches: 6. CDR3 nucleotide sequence: TGTGCCATCAGTGCGGGAGGACTTTACACAGATACGCAGTATTTT. Translating it yields CAISAGGLYTDTQYF.

This clonotype came up many times. The chain joins TRBV20-1 to TRBJ2-1; 11 bases match TRBD2. Germline V CDR1 and CDR2: DFQATT, SNEGSKA (reference sequence). Trimming at V came to 1 base and at J to 4 bases, leaving 3 bases not matched to a gene. The CDR3 loop spans 15 amino acids. The CDR3 DNA is TGCAGTGCTAGAGGCGGGACTAGCGGTTACAATGAGCAGTTCTTC. This translates into CSARGGTSGYNEQFF.

This clonotype has more than one count but fewer than ten. The genes are TRBV5-1 and TRBJ2-5; tentatively, D is TRBD1 (6 bases). The assigned J gene may be wrong: the sequence end matches TRBJ2-7 better. The CDR3 consists of 15 residues. The germline CDR1 and CDR2 sequences are SGHRS and YFSETQ. This CDR3 reads CASSLARGPINEQYF. The CDR3 DNA reads as TGCGCCAGCAGCTTGGCCAGGGGACCCATTAACGAGCAGTACTTC.

In this sample, this clonotype turned up many times. An end of the junction does not agree with germline; a read error may underlie this. V is TRBV4-1 and J is TRBJ2-1, with 10 bases aligning to TRBD2. The V gene's germline CDR1 is MGHRA and CDR2 YSYEKL. This CDR3 comprises 17 residues. CDR3 region: CASSQDRASGGNNEQFF. Here the CDR3 DNA reads TGTGCCAGCAGCCAAGATCGGGCTAGCGGGGGAAACAATGAGCAGTTCTTC.

The chain employs TRBV5-1 and TRBJ1-1; D is ambiguous. The V and J ends lost 0 bases and 5 bases respectively, with 8 bases between them. The CDR3 is 13 amino acids. The germline V gene encodes CDR1 SGHRS and CDR2 YFSETQ. In nucleotides, the CDR3 is TGCGCCAGCAGCTTGGAAATGGGGACTGAAGCTTTCTTT. Protein sequence: CASSLEMGTEAFF.

The chain uses TRBV27 and TRBJ2-3; tentatively, D is TRBD2 (6 bases). The V end was cut by 2 bases, the J end by 1 base, with 13 bases between. This CDR3 comprises 16 residues. Germline loops: CDR1 MNHEY, CDR2 SMNVEV (reference sequence). CDR3 in amino acids: CASSLNGGVGTDTQYF. CDR3 DNA: TGTGCCAGCAGTTTAAACGGAGGGGTGGGCACAGATACGCAGTATTTT.

V usage is TRBV19 and J usage is TRBJ2-7; TRBD2 is a possible D gene (6 bases). Deletions cut 2 bases from V and 0 bases from J, with 26 bases between. The CDR3 totals 20 residues. The germline V gene has CDR1 LNHDA and CDR2 SQIVND (reference sequence). This CDR3 is CASSISSKGLGYRSSYEQYF. The CDR3 DNA reads as TGTGCCAGTAGTATATCAAGCAAGGGACTTGGATACAGGAGCTCCTACGAGCAGTACTTC.

About this clonotype: A much bigger clone sits one base away, suggesting this may be a read error. The CDR3 protein is CASSLNGGNTEAFF. The CDR3 coding sequence is TGTGCCAGCAGCTTAAATGGAGGGAACACTGAAGCTTTCTTT. The genes are TRBV7-3 and TRBJ1-1; D ambiguous. Between the trimmed V and J ends, which lost 1 base and 1 base, there was a span of 7 bases. Germline CDR1 SGHTA, CDR2 FQGTGA. CDR3 length: 14 amino acids.

The J gene is TRBJ2-3, the V gene TRBV2; 12 positions agree with TRBD2. CDR3 size: 16 residues. Trimming cost V 8 bases and J 6 bases; bases outside gene matches: 12. Germline-derived CDR1 and CDR2 are SNHLY and FYNNEI. The CDR3 sequence is CASDDPSGRGGDTQYF. The CDR3 DNA is TGTGCCAGCGACGATCCTAGCGGGAGGGGTGGGGATACGCAGTATTTT.

This clonotype was detected ten times or more. The J gene is TRBJ1-2, the V gene TRBV6-2 or TRBV6-3, with D maybe TRBD1 (6 bases). The germline V gene encodes CDR1 MNHEY and CDR2 SVGEGT. The CDR3 is 14 amino acids. V shed 4 bases and J shed 7 bases, with 16 bases lying between them. The CDR3 region is CASSFQPGAFGYTF. The CDR3 coding sequence is TGTGCCAGCAGTTTCCAGCCGGGGGCATTTGGCTACACCTTC.

This clonotype was detected many times. The gene calls are TRBV12-3 or TRBV12-4 and TRBJ2-5, with D tentatively TRBD2 (6 bases). Trimming shortened V by 3 bases and J by 1 base, and 12 bases separated the two germline ends. This CDR3 is 15 amino acids long. The CDR3 reads CASSFGGTGQETQYF. In nucleotides, the CDR3 is TGTGCCAGCAGTTTCGGTGGGACTGGCCAAGAGACCCAGTACTTC.

In this sample, this clonotype turned up many times. The chain uses TRBV12-3 or TRBV12-4 and TRBJ2-5; D call uncertain. The CDR3 loop spans 13 amino acids. Trimming removed 3 bases at V and 4 bases at J, with 9 bases between. This chain's CDR3 is CASSFPPSETQYF. CDR3 in DNA: TGTGCCAGCAGTTTTCCCCCCTCAGAGACCCAGTACTTC.

This clonotype was seen ten or more times. The V gene is TRBV30, the J gene TRBJ1-5, with D unclear. Deletions cut 0 bases from V and 2 bases from J, with 8 bases between. The germline V gene has CDR1 GTSNPN and CDR2 SVGIG (reference sequence). This CDR3 has 14 residues. The CDR3: CAWSVGTGNQPQHF. The CDR3 DNA is TGTGCCTGGAGTGTTGGCACTGGCAATCAGCCCCAGCATTTT.

This clonotype has just a few counts. The chain has TRBV19 and TRBJ1-5; D is uncertain. The V end lost 1 base, the J end lost 2 bases, and 12 bases lay between the germline ends. The germline CDR1 and CDR2 sequences are LNHDA and SQIVND (reference sequence). This CDR3 is built from 16 residues. The CDR3 coding sequence is TGTGCCAGTAGTATAGGTCGCAGGAGCGGCAATCAGCCCCAGCATTTT. Protein sequence: CASSIGRRSGNQPQHF.